These T cell receptor beta chains were read from a single sample in a study of blood T cell repertoires in COVID-19. Clones were sequenced by immunoSEQ multiplex PCR, and TCRdb holds only the in-frame ones, with some missing. The sample lists tens of thousands of clones, roughly 80% seen once, with 12% in the top ten. The sequenced sample was peripheral blood. The receptors were gathered from a human donor in a cohort sampled during active COVID-19. Both conserved end residues are part of each CDR3. Each record gives: clone size, J gene, V gene, CDR3 protein. For some rows the clone size is stated as once, few or many, or as a class when expanded; others skip it.

>.|TRBJ2-5|TRBV5-4
CASRNSGAETQYF
>.|TRBJ2-7|TRBV6-5
CASSSPGTALYEQYF
>.|TRBJ1-4|TRBV7-8
CASSLSDSLNEKLFF
>.|TRBJ1-2|TRBV6-5
CASSWRGDYGYTF
>.|TRBJ2-5|TRBV6-2/TRBV6-3
CASSYNWDSQETQYF
>.|TRBJ2-6|TRBV30
CAWSERHRLSGANVLTF
>.|TRBJ2-7|TRBV11-2
CASSLDPGLEGYEQYF
>.|TRBJ2-7|TRBV29-1
CSVALAAGEQYF
>.|TRBJ2-7|TRBV7-9
CASSFAGTRHDEQYF
>.|TRBJ2-7|TRBV4-3
CASSPLGTSSEQYF
>.|TRBJ1-5|TRBV12-5
CASGLYNQPQHF
>.|TRBJ2-3|TRBV4-3
CASSQGLAGSTDTQYF
>.|TRBJ2-7|TRBV29-1
CSVRSRDRGYEQYF
>.|TRBJ2-2|TRBV7-2
CAVPGRLRGTGELFF
>.|TRBJ1-1|TRBV5-1
CASSLAARISNTEAFF
>.|TRBJ2-1|TRBV10-2
CASTTRRGQTTLRNEQFF
>.|TRBJ2-3|TRBV7-9
CASTPEQTSTDTQYF
>.|TRBJ2-7|TRBV15
CATSRGRDYYEQYF
>.|TRBJ2-3|TRBV9
CASTSSLRTDTQYF
>.|TRBJ2-7|TRBV6-7
CASSYSTRTDNYEQYF
>few|TRBJ2-7|TRBV2
CASSKPGSSYEQYF
>.|TRBJ1-1|TRBV29-1
CTIAGLGPEAFF
>.|TRBJ2-7|TRBV10-2
CASRRGRLYEQYF
>.|TRBJ2-7|TRBV6-1
CASSDPGLTLSYEQYF
>.|TRBJ2-5|TRBV5-6
CASSLLGLRETQYF
>few|TRBJ1-1|TRBV19
CASRLTGLRAEAFF
>.|TRBJ2-5|TRBV18
CASSPGGRNSGETQYF
>.|TRBJ1-5|TRBV24-1
CATSDSGQGVGQPQHF
>.|TRBJ2-5|TRBV11-2
CASSSRLKETQYF
>.|TRBJ1-5|TRBV19
CASSLLKQGNQPQHF
>.|TRBJ2-2|TRBV19
CASSMRLAPGELFF
>.|TRBJ2-7|TRBV3-1/TRBV3-2
CASSLSTTRHEQYF
>.|TRBJ1-2|TRBV6-5
CASRADIPSNYGYTF
>few|TRBJ1-2|TRBV5-4
CASSQAPTGAAVYGYTF
>few|TRBJ2-5|TRBV2
CASSVGTGGVGETQYF
>.|TRBJ2-1|TRBV11-1
CASSLKSGQGHNEQFF
>.|TRBJ1-6|TRBV5-6
CASSLASVSPLHF
>.|TRBJ2-1|TRBV6-6
CASSYLLEPQFF
>.|TRBJ2-3|TRBV5-4
CASSFGLEAPSSTDTQYF